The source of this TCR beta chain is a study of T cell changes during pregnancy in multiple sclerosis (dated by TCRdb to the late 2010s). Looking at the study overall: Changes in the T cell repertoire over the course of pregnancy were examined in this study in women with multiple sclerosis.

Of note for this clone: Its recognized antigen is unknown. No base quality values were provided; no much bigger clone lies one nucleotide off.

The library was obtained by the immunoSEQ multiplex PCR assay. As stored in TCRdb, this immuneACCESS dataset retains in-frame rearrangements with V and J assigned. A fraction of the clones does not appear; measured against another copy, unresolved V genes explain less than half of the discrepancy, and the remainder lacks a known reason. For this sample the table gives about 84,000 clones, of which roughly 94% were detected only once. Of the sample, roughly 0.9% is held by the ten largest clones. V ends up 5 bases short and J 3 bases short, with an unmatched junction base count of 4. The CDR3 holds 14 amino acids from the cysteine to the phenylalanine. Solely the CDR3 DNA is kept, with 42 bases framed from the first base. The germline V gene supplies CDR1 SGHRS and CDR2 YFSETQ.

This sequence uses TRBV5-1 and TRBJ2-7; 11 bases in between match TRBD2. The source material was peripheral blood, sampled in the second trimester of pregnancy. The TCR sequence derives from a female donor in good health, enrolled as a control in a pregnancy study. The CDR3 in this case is CASSQTSGNYEQYF. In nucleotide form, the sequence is TGCGCCAGCAGTCAGACTAGCGGGAACTACGAGCAGTACTTC. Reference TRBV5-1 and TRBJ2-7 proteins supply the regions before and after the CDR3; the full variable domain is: KAGVTQTPRYLIKTRGQQVTLSCSPISGHRSVSWYQQTPGQGLQFLFEYFSETQRNKGNFPGRFSGRQFSNSRSEMNVSTLELGDSALYLCASSQTSGNYEQYFGPGTRLTVT.